This TCR beta chain was found in a study of cytomegalovirus exposure and HLA in healthy donors. This CDR3 has 16 residues. Deletions cut 5 bases from V and 3 bases from J, with 19 bases between. Looked up from germline, CDR1 is MDHEN and CDR2 is SYDVKM. On this clone itself: Antigen: not known.

Researchers ran the PCR with 60 Vbeta and 13 Jbeta primers. TCRdb's table, derived via immunoSEQ multiplex PCR, lists solely in-frame clones and lacks some. The sample yields approximately 190,000 clones, roughly 80% seen once. Study results and caveats: Highest at DRB1 and lowest at HLA-C, TCR association rates differed among HLA loci in a later analysis.

This receptor was obtained from a woman under 40 in good health and CMV-seropositive. Sequencing was done on a sample of PBMCs. The chain links TRBV28 to TRBJ1-1; D unclear. The CDR3 nucleotides read TGTGCCAGCAGTCTACCGGATGTTCAACAGCACACTGAAGCTTTCTTT. This gives the protein CASSLPDVQQHTEAFF.